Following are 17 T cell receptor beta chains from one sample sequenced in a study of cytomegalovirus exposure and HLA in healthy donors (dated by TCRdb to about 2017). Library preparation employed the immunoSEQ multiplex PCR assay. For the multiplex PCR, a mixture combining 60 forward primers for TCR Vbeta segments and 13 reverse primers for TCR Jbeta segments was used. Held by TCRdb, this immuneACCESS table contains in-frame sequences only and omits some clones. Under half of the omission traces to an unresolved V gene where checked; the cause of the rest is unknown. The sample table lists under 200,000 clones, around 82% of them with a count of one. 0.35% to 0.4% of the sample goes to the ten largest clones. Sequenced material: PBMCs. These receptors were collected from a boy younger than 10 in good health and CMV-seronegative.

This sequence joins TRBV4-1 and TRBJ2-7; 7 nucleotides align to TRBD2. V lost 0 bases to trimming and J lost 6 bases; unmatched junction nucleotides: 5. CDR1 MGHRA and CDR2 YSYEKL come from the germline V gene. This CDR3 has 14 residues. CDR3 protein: CASSQETTGGEQYF. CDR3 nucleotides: TGCGCCAGCAGCCAAGAAACAACGGGAGGCGAGCAGTACTTC.

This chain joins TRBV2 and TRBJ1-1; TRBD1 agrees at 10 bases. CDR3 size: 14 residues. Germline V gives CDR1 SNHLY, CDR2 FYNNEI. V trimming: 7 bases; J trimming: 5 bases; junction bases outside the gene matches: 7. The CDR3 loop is CASTPWTGGTEAFF. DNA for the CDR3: TGTGCCAGCACCCCGTGGACAGGGGGGACTGAAGCTTTCTTT.

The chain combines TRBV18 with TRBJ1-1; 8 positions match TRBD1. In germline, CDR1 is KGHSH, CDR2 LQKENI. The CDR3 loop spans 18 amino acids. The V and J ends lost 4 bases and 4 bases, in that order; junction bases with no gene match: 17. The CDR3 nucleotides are TGTGCCAGCTCACTTACCGGGACAGGTTCTGTTGCGGGCACTGAAGCTTTCTTT. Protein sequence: CASSLTGTGSVAGTEAFF. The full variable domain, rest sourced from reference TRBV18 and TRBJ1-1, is NAGVMQNPRHLVRRRGQEARLRCSPMKGHSHVYWYRQLPEEGLKFMVYLQKENIIDESGMPKERFSAEFPKEGPSILRIQQVVRGDSAAYFCASSLTGTGSVAGTEAFFGQGTRLTVV.

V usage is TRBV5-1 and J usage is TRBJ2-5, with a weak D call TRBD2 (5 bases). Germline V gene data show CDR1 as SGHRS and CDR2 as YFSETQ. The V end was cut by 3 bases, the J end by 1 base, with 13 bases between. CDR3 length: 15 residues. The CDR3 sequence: CASSSGLPSQETQYF. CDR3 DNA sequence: TGCGCCAGCAGCTCTGGACTCCCCTCCCAAGAGACCCAGTACTTC. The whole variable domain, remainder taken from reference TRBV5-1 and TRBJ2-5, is KAGVTQTPRYLIKTRGQQVTLSCSPISGHRSVSWYQQTPGQGLQFLFEYFSETQRNKGNFPGRFSGRQFSNSRSEMNVSTLELGDSALYLCASSSGLPSQETQYFGPGTRLLVL.

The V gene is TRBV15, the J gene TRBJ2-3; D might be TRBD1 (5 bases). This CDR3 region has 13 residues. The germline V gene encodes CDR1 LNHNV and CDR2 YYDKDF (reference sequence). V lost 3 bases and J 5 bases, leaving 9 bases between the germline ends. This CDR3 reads CATSRQGKDTQYF. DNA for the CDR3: TGTGCCACCAGCAGGCAGGGAAAAGATACGCAGTATTTT.

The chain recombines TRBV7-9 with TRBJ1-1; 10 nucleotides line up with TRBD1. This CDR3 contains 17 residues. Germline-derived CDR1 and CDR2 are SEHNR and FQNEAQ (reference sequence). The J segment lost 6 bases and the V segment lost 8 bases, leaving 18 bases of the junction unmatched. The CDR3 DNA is TGTGCCAGCGGTTACTGGCCGGGACAGGGGCTTTACGCTGAAGCTTTCTTT. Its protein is CASGYWPGQGLYAEAFF.

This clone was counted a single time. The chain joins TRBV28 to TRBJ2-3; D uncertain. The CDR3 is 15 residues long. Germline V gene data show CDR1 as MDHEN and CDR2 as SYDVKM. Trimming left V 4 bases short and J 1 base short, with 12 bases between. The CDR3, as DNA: TGTGCCAGCAGTTATAGGAATGCGGGCACAGATACGCAGTATTTT. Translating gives CASSYRNAGTDTQYF.

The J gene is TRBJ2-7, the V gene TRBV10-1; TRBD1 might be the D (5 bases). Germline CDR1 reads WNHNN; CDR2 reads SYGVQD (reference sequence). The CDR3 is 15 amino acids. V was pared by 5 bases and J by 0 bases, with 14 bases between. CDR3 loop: CASSPAQGNSYEQYF. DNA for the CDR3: TGCGCCAGCAGTCCAGCGCAGGGAAACTCCTACGAGCAGTACTTC.

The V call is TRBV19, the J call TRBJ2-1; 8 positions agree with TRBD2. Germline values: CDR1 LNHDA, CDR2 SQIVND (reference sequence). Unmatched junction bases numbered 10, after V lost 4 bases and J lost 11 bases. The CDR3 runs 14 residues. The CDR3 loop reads CASSTGTSEGKQFF. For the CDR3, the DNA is TGTGCCAGTAGTACCGGGACTAGTGAGGGAAAGCAGTTCTTC.

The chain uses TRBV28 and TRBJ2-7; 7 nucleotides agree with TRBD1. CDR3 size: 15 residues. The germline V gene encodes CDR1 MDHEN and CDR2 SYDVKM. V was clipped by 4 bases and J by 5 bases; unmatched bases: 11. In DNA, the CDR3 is TGTGCCAGCAGTTCCCCCACGACAGGGTACCACGAGCAGTACTTC. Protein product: CASSSPTTGYHEQYF.

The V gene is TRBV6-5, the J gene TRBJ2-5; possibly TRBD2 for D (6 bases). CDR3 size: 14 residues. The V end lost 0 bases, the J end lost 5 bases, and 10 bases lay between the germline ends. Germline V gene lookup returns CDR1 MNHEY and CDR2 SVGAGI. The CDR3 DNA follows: TGTGCCAGCAGTTACTCGGGGGGTAGGGAGACCCAGTACTTC. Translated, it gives CASSYSGGRETQYF.

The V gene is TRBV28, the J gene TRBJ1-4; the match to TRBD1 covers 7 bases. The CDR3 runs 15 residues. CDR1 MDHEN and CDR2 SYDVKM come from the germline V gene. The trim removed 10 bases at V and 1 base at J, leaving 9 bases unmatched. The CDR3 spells CATKGQHLTNEKLFF. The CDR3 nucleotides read TGTGCCACTAAGGGACAGCACCTAACTAATGAAAAACTGTTTTTT.

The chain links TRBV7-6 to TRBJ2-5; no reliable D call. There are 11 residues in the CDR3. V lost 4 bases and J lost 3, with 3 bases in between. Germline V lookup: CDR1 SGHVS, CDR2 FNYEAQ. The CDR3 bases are TGTGCCAGCAGCTCCAAAGAGACCCAGTACTTC. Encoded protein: CASSSKETQYF.

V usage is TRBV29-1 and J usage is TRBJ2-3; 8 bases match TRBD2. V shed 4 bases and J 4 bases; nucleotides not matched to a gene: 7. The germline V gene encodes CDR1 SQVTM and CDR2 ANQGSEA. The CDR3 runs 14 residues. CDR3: CSVGPSGLADTQYF. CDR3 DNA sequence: TGCAGCGTTGGCCCTAGCGGGCTAGCAGATACGCAGTATTTT.

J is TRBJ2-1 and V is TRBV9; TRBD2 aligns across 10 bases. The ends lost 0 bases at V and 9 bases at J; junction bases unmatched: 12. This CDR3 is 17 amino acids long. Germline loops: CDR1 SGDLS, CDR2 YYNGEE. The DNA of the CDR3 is TGTGCCAGCAGCGTAGCTGTGGCTAGCGGGAGTTACGGTGAGCAGTTCTTC. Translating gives CASSVAVASGSYGEQFF.

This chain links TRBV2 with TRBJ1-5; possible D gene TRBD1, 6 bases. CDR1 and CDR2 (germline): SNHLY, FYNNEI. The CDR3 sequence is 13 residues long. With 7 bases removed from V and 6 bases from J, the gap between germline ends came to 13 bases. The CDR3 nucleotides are TGTGCCAGCACCGAGGGGGGGGGTCAGCCCCAGCATTTT. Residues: CASTEGGGQPQHF.

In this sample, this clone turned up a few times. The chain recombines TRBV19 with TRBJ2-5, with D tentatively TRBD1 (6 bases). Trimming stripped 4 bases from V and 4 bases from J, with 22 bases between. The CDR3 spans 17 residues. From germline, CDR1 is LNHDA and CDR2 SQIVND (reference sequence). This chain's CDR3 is CASSTHSTGQLGETQYF. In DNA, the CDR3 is TGTGCCAGTAGTACCCACTCAACAGGGCAGTTAGGAGAGACCCAGTACTTC.